This T cell receptor beta chain is drawn from a study of T cell repertoires in cytomegalovirus infection (dated by TCRdb to the late 2010s). Turning to the overall study: The peptide stimulations were aimed at well-studied HLA-B-restricted epitopes as well as recently identified HLA-C-restricted CMV epitopes, whose presentation resists viral immunomodulation. Donor HLA type was relevant to the analysis, because carriage of CMV infection together with the matching HLA type was indicated by public TCR beta signatures. What the study reported, not specific to this receptor: Cumulative frequency of public TCR beta family members discriminated carriers of CMV infection plus the relevant HLA type in this cohort and an independent roughly 330-donor cohort. The ex vivo response was dominated by HLA-C-restricted CMV-specific TCR beta clonotypes, which also provided the single most frequent clonotype in two of eight donors.

The treatment or condition label, as the study defines it: in vitro stimulation with specific CMV peptide epitopes to enrich CMV-specific T cells. A few counts support this clonotype. Which antigen it targets is not known. Within one base of it there is no much larger clone, and no base qualities were kept. V gives up 0 bases and J gives up 5 bases, and the segment between their germline ends measures 13 bases. The cysteine opens and the phenylalanine closes a CDR3 of 15 amino acids. Of the read, only the CDR3 DNA is kept; its 45 bases are in frame from base 1. From the germline V gene (reference sequence), CDR1 is SEHNR and CDR2 is FQNEAQ. The sequencer listed for this sample is Illumina HiSeq 1500. The public reads were run again by TCRdb, first through fastp at Q25 and then through MiXCR, and only productive beta chains were kept. Each CDR3 protein appears once, grouped with its most common genes and DNA. The table for this sample lists under 850,000 distinct CDR3 sequences; roughly 30% of them were counted only once. The ten largest clones represent about 18% of the sample.

The V and J segments used are TRBV7-9 and TRBJ2-5; the D gene is perhaps TRBD1, on 5 matching bases. The source was cultured PBMCs, collected from culture after CMV antigen stimulation. The receptor's source is a human donor in good health (CMV status not recorded). Some clones in this sample may be carry-over from other donors' samples. CDR3 sequence: CASSLAAGNSETQYF. In nucleotide form, the sequence is TGTGCCAGCAGCTTAGCGGCAGGGAACAGTGAGACCCAGTACTTC.